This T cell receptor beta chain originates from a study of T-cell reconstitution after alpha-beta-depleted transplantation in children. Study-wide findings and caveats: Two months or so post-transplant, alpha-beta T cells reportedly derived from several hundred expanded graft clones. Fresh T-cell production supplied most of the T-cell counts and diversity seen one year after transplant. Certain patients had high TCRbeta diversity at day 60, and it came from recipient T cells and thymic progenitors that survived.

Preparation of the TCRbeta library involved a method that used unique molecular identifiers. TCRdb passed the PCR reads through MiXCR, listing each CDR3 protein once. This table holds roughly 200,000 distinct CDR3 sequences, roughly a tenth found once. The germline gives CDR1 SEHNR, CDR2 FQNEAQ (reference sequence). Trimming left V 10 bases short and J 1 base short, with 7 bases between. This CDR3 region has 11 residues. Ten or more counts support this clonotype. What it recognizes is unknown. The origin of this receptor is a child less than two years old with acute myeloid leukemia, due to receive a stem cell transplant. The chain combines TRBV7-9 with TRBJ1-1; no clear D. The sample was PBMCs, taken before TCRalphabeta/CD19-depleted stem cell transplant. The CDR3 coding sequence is TGTGCCACAGCGGCGAACACTGAAGCTTTCTTT. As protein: CATAANTEAFF.